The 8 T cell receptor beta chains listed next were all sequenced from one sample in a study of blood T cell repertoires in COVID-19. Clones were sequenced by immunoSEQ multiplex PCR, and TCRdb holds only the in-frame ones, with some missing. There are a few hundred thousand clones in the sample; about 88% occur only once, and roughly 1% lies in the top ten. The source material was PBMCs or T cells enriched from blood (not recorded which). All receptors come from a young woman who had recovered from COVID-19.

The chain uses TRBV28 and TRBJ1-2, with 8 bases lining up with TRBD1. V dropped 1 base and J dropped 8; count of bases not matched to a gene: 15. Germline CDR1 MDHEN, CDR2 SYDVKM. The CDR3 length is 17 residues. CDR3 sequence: CASSLSDRAGSLAGYTF. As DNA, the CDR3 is TGTGCCAGCAGTTTATCGGACAGGGCAGGCTCCCTAGCAGGCTACACCTTC.

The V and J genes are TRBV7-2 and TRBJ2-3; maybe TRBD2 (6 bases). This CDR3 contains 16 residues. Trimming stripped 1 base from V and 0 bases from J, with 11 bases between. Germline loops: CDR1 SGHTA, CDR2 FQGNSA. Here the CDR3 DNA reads TGTGCCAGCAGCTTAGAGCGGGTCCCTAGCACAGATACGCAGTATTTT. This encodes CASSLERVPSTDTQYF.

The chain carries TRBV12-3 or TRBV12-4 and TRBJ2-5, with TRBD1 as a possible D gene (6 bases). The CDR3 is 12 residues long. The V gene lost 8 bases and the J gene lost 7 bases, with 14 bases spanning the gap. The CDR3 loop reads CASRRGWGTQYF. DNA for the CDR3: TGTGCCAGCCGCAGGGGATGGGGGACCCAGTACTTC.

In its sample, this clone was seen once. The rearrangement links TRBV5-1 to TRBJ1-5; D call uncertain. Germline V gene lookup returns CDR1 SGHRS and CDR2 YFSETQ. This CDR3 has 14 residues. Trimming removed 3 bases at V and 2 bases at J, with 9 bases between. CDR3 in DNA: TGCGCCAGCAGCTCGGGTGATGGCAATCAGCCCCAGCATTTT. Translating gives CASSSGDGNQPQHF.

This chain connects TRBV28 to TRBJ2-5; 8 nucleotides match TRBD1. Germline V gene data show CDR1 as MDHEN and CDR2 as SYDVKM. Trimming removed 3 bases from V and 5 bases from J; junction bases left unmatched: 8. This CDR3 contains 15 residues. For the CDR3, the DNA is TGTGCCAGCAGTTTTTCCGGCAGGGGGCAGGAGACCCAGTACTTC. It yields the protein CASSFSGRGQETQYF.

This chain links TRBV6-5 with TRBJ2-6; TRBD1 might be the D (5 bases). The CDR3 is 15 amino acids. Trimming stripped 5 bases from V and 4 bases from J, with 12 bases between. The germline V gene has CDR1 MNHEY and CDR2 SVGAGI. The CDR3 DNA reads TGTGCCAGCAGTATCGACAGTGCAGGGGCCAACGTCCTGACTTTC. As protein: CASSIDSAGANVLTF.

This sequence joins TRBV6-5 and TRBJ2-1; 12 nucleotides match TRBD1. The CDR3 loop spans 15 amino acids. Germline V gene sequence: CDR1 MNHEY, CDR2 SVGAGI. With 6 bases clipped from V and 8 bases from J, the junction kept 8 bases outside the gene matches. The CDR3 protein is CASRNRDRGQYEQFF. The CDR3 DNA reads TGTGCCAGCAGAAACCGGGACAGGGGGCAGTATGAGCAGTTCTTC.

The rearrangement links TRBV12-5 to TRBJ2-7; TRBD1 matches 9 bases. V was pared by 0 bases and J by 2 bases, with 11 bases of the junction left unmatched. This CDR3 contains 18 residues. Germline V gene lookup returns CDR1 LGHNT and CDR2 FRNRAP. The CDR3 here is CASGLVRGLTGGTYEQYF. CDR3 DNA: TGTGCTAGTGGTTTGGTACGGGGGCTGACAGGGGGAACCTACGAGCAGTACTTC.